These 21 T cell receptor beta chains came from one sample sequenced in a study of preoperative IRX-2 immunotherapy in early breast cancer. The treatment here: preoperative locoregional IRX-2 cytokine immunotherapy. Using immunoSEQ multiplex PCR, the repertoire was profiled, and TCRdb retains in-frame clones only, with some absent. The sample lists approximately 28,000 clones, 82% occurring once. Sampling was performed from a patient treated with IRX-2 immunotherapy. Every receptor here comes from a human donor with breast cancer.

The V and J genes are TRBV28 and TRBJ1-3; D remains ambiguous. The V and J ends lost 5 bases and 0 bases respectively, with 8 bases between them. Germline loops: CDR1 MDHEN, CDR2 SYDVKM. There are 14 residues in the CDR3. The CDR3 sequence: CASSQRFSGNTIYF. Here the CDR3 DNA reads TGTGCCAGCAGTCAAAGATTCTCTGGAAACACCATATATTTT.

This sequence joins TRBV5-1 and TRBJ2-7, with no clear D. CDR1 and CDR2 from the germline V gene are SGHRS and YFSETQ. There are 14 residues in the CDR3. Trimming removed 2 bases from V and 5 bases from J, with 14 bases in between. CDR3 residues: CASSLGPPYDEQYF. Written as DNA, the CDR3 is TGCGCCAGCAGCTTAGGACCGCCGTACGACGAGCAGTACTTC. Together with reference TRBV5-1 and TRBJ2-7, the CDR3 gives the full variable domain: KAGVTQTPRYLIKTRGQQVTLSCSPISGHRSVSWYQQTPGQGLQFLFEYFSETQRNKGNFPGRFSGRQFSNSRSEMNVSTLELGDSALYLCASSLGPPYDEQYFGPGTRLTVT.

The CDR3 is CASSLDGRADTQYF. The CDR3 DNA reads TGTGCCAGCAGTTTGGACGGGCGGGCAGATACGCAGTATTTT. The chain links TRBV11-3 to TRBJ2-3; TRBD2 is a possible D gene (5 bases). The CDR3 totals 14 residues. With 6 bases removed from V and 4 bases from J, the gap between germline ends came to 14 bases. Looked up from germline, CDR1 is SGHNT and CDR2 is YENEEA.

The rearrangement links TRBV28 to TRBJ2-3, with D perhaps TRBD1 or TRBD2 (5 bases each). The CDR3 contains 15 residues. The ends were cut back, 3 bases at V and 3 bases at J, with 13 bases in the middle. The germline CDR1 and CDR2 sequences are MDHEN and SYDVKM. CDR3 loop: CASSLGRLTTDTQYF. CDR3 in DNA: TGTGCCAGCAGTTTGGGACGGCTCACGACAGATACGCAGTATTTT.

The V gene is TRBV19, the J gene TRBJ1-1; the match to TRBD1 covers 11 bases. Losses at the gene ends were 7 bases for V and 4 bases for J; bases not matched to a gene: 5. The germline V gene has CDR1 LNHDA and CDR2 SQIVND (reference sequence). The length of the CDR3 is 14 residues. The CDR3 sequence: CASKRGTGGTEAFF. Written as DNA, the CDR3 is TGTGCCAGTAAGAGGGGGACAGGGGGCACTGAAGCTTTCTTT.

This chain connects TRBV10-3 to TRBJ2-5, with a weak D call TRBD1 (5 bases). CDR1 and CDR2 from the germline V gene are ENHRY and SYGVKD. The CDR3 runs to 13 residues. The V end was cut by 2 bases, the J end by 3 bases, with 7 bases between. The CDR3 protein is CAISEQGKETQYF. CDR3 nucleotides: TGTGCCATCAGTGAGCAGGGCAAAGAGACCCAGTACTTC.

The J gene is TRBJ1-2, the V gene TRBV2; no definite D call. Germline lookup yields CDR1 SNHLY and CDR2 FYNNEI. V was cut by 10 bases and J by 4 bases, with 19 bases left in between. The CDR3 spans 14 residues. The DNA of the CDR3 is TGTGCCACCGTCTGGACGGAAGGCACCTATGGCTACACCTTC. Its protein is CATVWTEGTYGYTF.

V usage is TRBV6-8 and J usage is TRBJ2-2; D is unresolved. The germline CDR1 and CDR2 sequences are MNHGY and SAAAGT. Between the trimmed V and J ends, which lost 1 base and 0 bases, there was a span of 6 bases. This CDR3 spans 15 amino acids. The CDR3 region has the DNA TGTGCCAGCAGTTACTTAGCTTCGAACACCGGGGAGCTGTTTTTT. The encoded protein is CASSYLASNTGELFF.

The CDR3 nucleotides read TGTGCCAGCGGAACCGGAAGGACAGCCGCTGGAAACACCATATATTTT. Its translation: CASGTGRTAAGNTIYF. The chain combines TRBV7-5 with TRBJ1-3; TRBD1 was called by the table and not checked on the DNA. TRBV7-5 is noted as a pseudogene. The CDR3 spans 16 residues.

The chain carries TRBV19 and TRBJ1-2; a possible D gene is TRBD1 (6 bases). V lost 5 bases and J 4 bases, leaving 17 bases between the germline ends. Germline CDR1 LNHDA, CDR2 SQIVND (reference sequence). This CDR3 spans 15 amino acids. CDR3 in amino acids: CASSPLRGLGYGYTF. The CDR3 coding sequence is TGTGCCAGTAGTCCTCTACGGGGGCTGGGCTATGGCTACACCTTC.

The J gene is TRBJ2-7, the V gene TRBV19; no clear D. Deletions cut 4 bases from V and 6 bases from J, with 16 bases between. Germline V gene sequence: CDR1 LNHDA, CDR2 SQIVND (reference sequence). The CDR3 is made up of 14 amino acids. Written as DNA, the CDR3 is TGTGCCAGTAGTACCCCTTGGCAGGTTGGCGAGCAGTACTTC. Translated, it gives CASSTPWQVGEQYF.

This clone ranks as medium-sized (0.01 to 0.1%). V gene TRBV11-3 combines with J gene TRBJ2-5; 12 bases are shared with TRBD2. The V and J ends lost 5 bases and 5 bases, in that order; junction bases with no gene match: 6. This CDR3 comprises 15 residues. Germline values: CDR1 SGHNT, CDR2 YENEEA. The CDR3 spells CASSLLAGGGETQYF. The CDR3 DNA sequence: TGTGCCAGCAGCCTACTAGCGGGAGGTGGGGAGACCCAGTACTTC.

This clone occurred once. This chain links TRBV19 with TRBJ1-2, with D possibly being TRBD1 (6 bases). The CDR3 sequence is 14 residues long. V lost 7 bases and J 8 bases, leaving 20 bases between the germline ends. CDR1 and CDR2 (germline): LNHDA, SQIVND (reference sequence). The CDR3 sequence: CASTKGGQYTGYTF. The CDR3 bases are TGTGCCAGTACCAAGGGAGGACAGTACACCGGCTACACCTTC.

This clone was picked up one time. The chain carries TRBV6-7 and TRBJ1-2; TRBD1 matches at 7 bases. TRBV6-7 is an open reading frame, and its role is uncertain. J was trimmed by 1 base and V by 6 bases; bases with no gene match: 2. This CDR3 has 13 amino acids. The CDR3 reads CASSRDSNYGYTF. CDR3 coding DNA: TGTGCCAGCAGCAGGGACAGTAACTATGGCTACACCTTC.

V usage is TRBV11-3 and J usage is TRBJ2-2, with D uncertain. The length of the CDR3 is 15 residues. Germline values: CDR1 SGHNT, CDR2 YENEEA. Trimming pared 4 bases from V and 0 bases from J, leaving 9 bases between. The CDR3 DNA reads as TGTGCCAGCAGCTCAAACCTTCCGAACACCGGGGAGCTGTTTTTT. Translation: CASSSNLPNTGELFF.

The CDR3 DNA reads TGTGCCAGCAGCTCGCTACGACAGGGGGCAAGGAACACTGAAGCTTTCTTT. It translates to CASSSLRQGARNTEAFF. The chain recombines TRBV6-8 with TRBJ1-1; 10 nucleotides align to TRBD1. CDR3 length equals 17 residues. Germline V gene sequence: CDR1 MNHGY, CDR2 SAAAGT. The trim removed 6 bases at V and 1 base at J, leaving 11 bases unmatched.

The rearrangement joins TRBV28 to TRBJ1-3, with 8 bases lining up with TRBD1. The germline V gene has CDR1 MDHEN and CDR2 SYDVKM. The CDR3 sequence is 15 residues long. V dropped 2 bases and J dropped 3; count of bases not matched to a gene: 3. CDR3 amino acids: CASSLQGAHGNTIYF. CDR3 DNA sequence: TGTGCCAGCAGTTTACAGGGGGCGCATGGAAACACCATATATTTT. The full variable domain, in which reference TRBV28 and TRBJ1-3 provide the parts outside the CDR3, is DVKVTQSSRYLVKRTGEKVFLECVQDMDHENMFWYRQDPGLGLRLIYFSYDVKMKEKGDIPEGYSVSREKKERFSLILESASTNQTSMYLCASSLQGAHGNTIYFGEGSWLTVV.

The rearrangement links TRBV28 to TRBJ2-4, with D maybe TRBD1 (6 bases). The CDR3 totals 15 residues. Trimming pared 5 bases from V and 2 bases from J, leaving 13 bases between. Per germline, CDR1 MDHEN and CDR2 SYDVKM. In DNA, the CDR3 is TGTGCCAGCAGTCTGAACAGGGAAACCAAAAACATTCAGTACTTC. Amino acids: CASSLNRETKNIQYF.

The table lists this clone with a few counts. CDR3 sequence (DNA): TGTGCCAGCAGCCTACGTCCGAGACTACACACCGGGGAGCTGTTTTTT. As protein: CASSLRPRLHTGELFF. This rearrangement joins TRBV7-6 to TRBJ2-2; the D gene is possibly TRBD2 (5 bases). V lost 5 bases and J lost 3, with 16 bases in between. Germline V CDR1 and CDR2: SGHVS, FNYEAQ. The CDR3 length is 16 residues.

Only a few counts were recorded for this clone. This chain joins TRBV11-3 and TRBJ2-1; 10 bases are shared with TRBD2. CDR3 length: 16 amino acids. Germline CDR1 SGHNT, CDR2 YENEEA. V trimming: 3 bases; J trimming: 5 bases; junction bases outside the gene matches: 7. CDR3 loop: CASSFYLAGANNEQFF. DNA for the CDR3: TGTGCCAGCAGCTTCTATCTAGCGGGGGCAAACAATGAGCAGTTCTTC. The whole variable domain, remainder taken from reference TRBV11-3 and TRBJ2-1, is EAGVVQSPRYKIIEKKQPVAFWCNPISGHNTLYWYLQNLGQGPELLIRYENEEAVDDSQLPKDRFSAERLKGVDSTLKIQPAELGDSAVYLCASSFYLAGANNEQFFGPGTRLTVL.

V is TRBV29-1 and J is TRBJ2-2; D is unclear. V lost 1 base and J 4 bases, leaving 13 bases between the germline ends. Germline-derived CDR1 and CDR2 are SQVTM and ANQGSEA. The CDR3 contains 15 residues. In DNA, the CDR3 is TGCAGCGTTGAAGTTACAGAGTCGCCCACCGGGGAGCTGTTTTTT. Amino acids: CSVEVTESPTGELFF.